This TCR beta chain was sequenced during a study of blood T cell repertoires in COVID-19. The V gene's germline CDR1 is SGHVS and CDR2 FQNEAQ. There are 14 residues in the CDR3. The V and J ends lost 2 bases and 2 bases, in that order; junction bases with no gene match: 2. Libraries were prepared by immunoSEQ multiplex PCR; TCRdb keeps only in-frame clonotypes and omits some of them. This sample has 110,000 to 150,000 clones; approximately 80% occur once, and the top ten carry about 9.3%. This receptor was identified in an elderly woman in a cohort sampled during active or convalescent COVID-19. Material: peripheral blood. The chain is built from TRBV7-8 and TRBJ2-5, with TRBD1 matching over 7 bases. CDR3 region: CASSLNRGQETQYF. The CDR3 DNA is TGTGCCAGCAGCTTAAACAGGGGACAAGAGACCCAGTACTTC.